Included here is one T cell receptor beta chain sequence, with context. Sequenced by immunoSEQ multiplex PCR; TCRdb stores in-frame clones only, minus some. The sample has approximately 100,000 clones; 69% are singletons. The data originate from a study of blood T cell repertoires in COVID-19. The wider study: Whether acute or convalescent, the COVID-19 samples came from the United States, Italy and Spain.

The CDR3 length is 12 residues. Germline values: CDR1 SGDLS, CDR2 YYNGEE. Between the trimmed V and J ends, which lost 3 bases and 7 bases, there was a span of 11 bases. This clonotype was obtained from an elderly man with acute or convalescent COVID-19. Sequenced input: peripheral blood. V usage is TRBV9 and J usage is TRBJ2-7; TRBD1 is a possible D gene (5 bases). The CDR3 loop reads CASSEDRGEQYF. CDR3 bases: TGTGCCAGCAGCGAGGATAGGGGTGAGCAGTACTTC.